Sequencing of this T cell receptor (beta chain) was carried out in a study of human T cells and chemical hapten exposure. Time point in this sample: patch test 2, 6 weeks after DPC sensitization. As for treatment: therapeutic diphenylcyclopropenone sensitization with weekly scalp DPC. Looked up from germline, CDR1 is LNHNV and CDR2 is YYDKDF (reference sequence). V lost 0 bases, J lost 4 bases, and 10 bases lay in between. This CDR3 has 14 amino acids. MiXCR was run by TCRdb on the RACE reads, yielding one entry per CDR3 protein. The table lists over 100,000 distinct CDR3 sequences, about a tenth of them singletons.

This TCR came from a middle-aged woman with alopecia areata. Some clones in this sample may be carry-over from other donors' samples. The specimen comprised whole blood, sampled in connection with sensitization to the hapten diphenylcyclopropenone (DPC). The chain joins TRBV15 to TRBJ2-7; no definite D call. The CDR3 bases are TGTGCCACCAGCAGAGATAAGTTTGAATACGAGCAGTACTTC. Residues: CATSRDKFEYEQYF.